These T cell receptor beta chains were read from a single sample in a study of beta chain features in type 1 diabetes. Only in-frame clones appear in the TCRdb table, and some are missing; sequencing was by immunoSEQ multiplex PCR. The data hold 550,000 to 850,000 clones, with over 10% observed a single time. Sample: naive CD4+ T cells from blood. The source is a man between 18 and 29 years old with type 1 diabetes. Each CDR3 is given with its conserved first and last residue. Fields, in order: J gene, D gene, clone size, V gene, CDR3 DNA, CDR3 protein. The D gene is left open where the match is weak. The listing skips clone size in some rows; elsewhere it reads once, few, many or a size class.

>TRBJ1-2|-|-|TRBV18
TGTGCCAGCTCACCGGAGTCCCAGCGTGGGAACTATGGCTACACCTTC
CASSPESQRGNYGYTF
>TRBJ2-3|-|-|TRBV7-2
TGTGCCAGCAGCTTAGACGCAGGCCCTACAGATACGCAGTATTTT
CASSLDAGPTDTQYF
>TRBJ2-5|-|-|TRBV30
TGTGCCTGGAGTGGGACCTCCGTCGAGACCCAGTACTTC
CAWSGTSVETQYF
>TRBJ1-6|-|few|TRBV28
TGTGCCAGCAGACGCTCAATGGGGTCACCCCTCCACTTT
CASRRSMGSPLHF
>TRBJ2-7|TRBD2|few|TRBV10-1
TGCGCCAGCACCGGGACTAGCGGGGAGCAGTACTTC
CASTGTSGEQYF
>TRBJ2-1|TRBD2|few|TRBV9
TGTGCCAGCAGCGGAGCGGGGGGGCTATACAATGAGCAGTTCTTC
CASSGAGGLYNEQFF
>TRBJ2-5|-|-|TRBV18
TGTGCCAGCTCACCACCAGGAGGGCGGGAGACCCAGTACTTC
CASSPPGGRETQYF
>TRBJ1-2|-|-|TRBV15
TGTGCCACCGGGCTTTCCGGGCTCGGCGGGGGCTACACCTTC
CATGLSGLGGGYTF
>TRBJ2-7|-|few|TRBV27
TGTGCCAGCAGGCAGTACTCCTACGAGCAGTACTTC
CASRQYSYEQYF
>TRBJ1-2|-|-|TRBV9
TGTGCCAGCAGCGTTTCTTACCCCGGCGGCTATGGCTACACCTTC
CASSVSYPGGYGYTF
>TRBJ2-7|-|-|TRBV18
TGTGCCAGCTCACCAGAAACAGAAACCCCCTACGAGCAGTACTTC
CASSPETETPYEQYF
>TRBJ2-1|-|-|TRBV6-5
TGTGCCAGCACGAACCACCTCTCCTACAATGAGCAGTTCTTC
CASTNHLSYNEQFF
>TRBJ2-3|TRBD2|-|TRBV30
TGTGCCTGGAGTGTAGGACTAGCGGGCGGTGGAGATACGCAGTATTTT
CAWSVGLAGGGDTQYF
>TRBJ1-2|-|few|TRBV10-3
TGTGCCATCAGAATGGGTGCCCTTAACTATGGCTACACCTTC
CAIRMGALNYGYTF
>TRBJ1-2|-|few|TRBV20-1
TGCAGTGCCAAACAGGTCTATGGCTACACCTTC
CSAKQVYGYTF
>TRBJ1-1|-|few|TRBV25-1
TGTGCCAGCAATGGCAACACTGAAGCTTTCTTT
CASNGNTEAFF
>TRBJ1-6|-|-|TRBV7-2
TGTGCCAGCAGCTTAGGACAGCCTGGGATAACACCCCTCCACTTT
CASSLGQPGITPLHF
>TRBJ2-1|-|few|TRBV19
TGTGCCAGTAGTATTCCCTCCACAGGGTTGAAGTTCTTC
CASSIPSTGLKFF
>TRBJ2-7|-|-|TRBV9
TGTGCCAGCAGCGTAGGAGGCGGGGTGATGTACGAGCAGTACTTC
CASSVGGGVMYEQYF
>TRBJ1-1|-|few|TRBV7-2
TGTGCCAGCAGCCTAGGGCAGATGGGGGTGGACACTGAAGCTTTCTTT
CASSLGQMGVDTEAFF
>TRBJ2-2|-|-|TRBV13
TGTGCCAGCAGCTTTCGGGGGGCCCCTCTGAACACCGGGGAGCTGTTTTTT
CASSFRGAPLNTGELFF
>TRBJ2-3|-|-|TRBV5-1
TGCGCCAGCAGCTTGGTAGGAGATACGCAGTATTTT
CASSLVGDTQYF
>TRBJ1-1|-|-|TRBV19
TGTGCCAGTACCACATCAGGCGGGGTGGGCACTGAAGCTTTCTTT
CASTTSGGVGTEAFF
>TRBJ2-5|-|few|TRBV10-3
TGTGCCATCACCTCCGGGAGAGAGGAGACCCAGTACTTC
CAITSGREETQYF
>TRBJ1-3|-|few|TRBV25-1
TGTGCCAGCAGTGTCGGAGGGGGGCCTGGAAACACCATATATTTT
CASSVGGGPGNTIYF
>TRBJ1-1|-|few|TRBV7-8
TGTGCCAGCAGCCCGGGACGGACGAACACTGAAGCTTTCTTT
CASSPGRTNTEAFF
>TRBJ2-5|-|few|TRBV29-1
TGCAGCGTCACCGGGACACTTCATCAAGAGACCCAGTACTTC
CSVTGTLHQETQYF
>TRBJ2-1|TRBD2|few|TRBV18
TGTGCCAGCTCACCACGGACTAGCGGGGGGTCCTACAATGAGCAGTTCTTC
CASSPRTSGGSYNEQFF
>TRBJ2-7|-|-|TRBV7-9
TGTGCCAGCAGCTTCGAGAGCCCGAGCTCCTACGAGCAGTACTTC
CASSFESPSSYEQYF
>TRBJ1-1|-|-|TRBV7-9
TGTGCCAGCAGCTTACATGGCAGTTCGGAGACTGAAGCTTTCTTT
CASSLHGSSETEAFF
>TRBJ2-6|-|few|TRBV13
TGTGCCAGCAGCTTAAACAGGGCTGGGGCCAACGTCCTGACTTTC
CASSLNRAGANVLTF
>TRBJ2-2|-|-|TRBV27
TGTGCCAGCAGTTATGAAGAGAGAGGGGCCGGGGAGCTGTTTTTT
CASSYEERGAGELFF
>TRBJ1-5|-|few|TRBV29-1
TGCAGCGTTGTTGGGGACGGTAATCAGCCCCAGCATTTT
CSVVGDGNQPQHF
>TRBJ2-1|-|-|TRBV11-2
TGTGCCAGCAGCTTAGTTCACCTTTCCTCCTACAATGAGCAGTTCTTC
CASSLVHLSSYNEQFF
>TRBJ2-3|TRBD2|-|TRBV6-6
TGTGCCAGCAGGGGACTAGCGGCACATACGCAGTATTTT
CASRGLAAHTQYF